The 17 T cell receptor beta chains listed next were all sequenced from one sample in a study of technical replicates of blood from several donors. Profiling relied on immunoSEQ multiplex PCR, and the TCRdb table lists in-frame clones only, not all of them. The sample has just over 95,000 clones, about 95% seen once. The sample consisted of T cells isolated from PBMCs. These receptors came from a human donor in good health.

CDR3 sequence (DNA): TGTGCCAGCAGCTTGGGGACAGGGGCCACTGAAGCTTTCTTT. Protein product: CASSLGTGATEAFF. The rearrangement uses TRBV13 and TRBJ1-1, with TRBD1 matching over 10 bases. CDR1 PRHDT and CDR2 FYEKMQ come from the germline V gene (reference sequence). This CDR3 has 14 residues. V lost 3 bases to trimming and J lost 4 bases; unmatched junction nucleotides: 2.

This clone was picked up one time. V and J are TRBV5-6 and TRBJ1-2; a weak D match, TRBD1 (5 bases). Germline CDR1 reads SGHDT; CDR2 reads YYEEEE. CDR3 length: 14 residues. Trimming stripped 0 bases from V and 4 bases from J, with 10 bases between. The DNA of the CDR3 is TGTGCCAGCAGCTTGGTCCAGGGCTTCTATGGCTACACCTTC. Translation: CASSLVQGFYGYTF. The full variable domain, in which reference TRBV5-6 and TRBJ1-2 provide the parts outside the CDR3, is DAGVTQSPTHLIKTRGQQVTLRCSPKSGHDTVSWYQQALGQGPQFIFQYYEEEERQRGNFPDRFSGHQFPNYSSELNVNALLLGDSALYLCASSLVQGFYGYTFGSGTRLTVV.

The chain employs TRBV4-2 and TRBJ2-7; 12 nucleotides match TRBD2. The CDR3 sequence is 17 residues long. V trimming: 4 bases; J trimming: 0 bases; junction bases outside the gene matches: 7. CDR1 is LGHNA, CDR2 YNFKEQ, per germline. CDR3 in amino acids: CASSRDLTSGSSYEQYF. The CDR3, as DNA: TGTGCCAGCAGCCGTGACCTGACTAGCGGGAGCTCCTACGAGCAGTACTTC.

J is TRBJ1-2 and V is TRBV9; D is ambiguous. The CDR3 covers 15 residues. The germline CDR1 and CDR2 sequences are SGDLS and YYNGEE. Between the trimmed V and J ends, which lost 3 bases and 0 bases, there was a span of 12 bases. The CDR3 is CASSEDFRANYGYTF. For the CDR3, the DNA is TGTGCCAGCAGCGAGGACTTTCGGGCTAACTATGGCTACACCTTC.

J is TRBJ2-1 and V is TRBV27, with D possibly matching TRBD1 (5 bases). V lost 8 bases to trimming and J lost 0 bases, with 14 bases between them. The CDR3 is made up of 15 amino acids. Germline V gene sequence: CDR1 MNHEY, CDR2 SMNVEV (reference sequence). The DNA of the CDR3 is TGTGCCAGCGGGTTACAGGTTAGCTCCTACAATGAGCAGTTCTTC. It specifies CASGLQVSSYNEQFF.

The V gene is TRBV6-5, the J gene TRBJ1-1; no definite D call. CDR1 and CDR2 (germline): MNHEY, SVGAGI. The V gene lost 6 bases and the J gene lost 1 base, with 6 bases spanning the gap. The CDR3 has 12 amino acids. DNA for the CDR3: TGTGCCAGCAGATCGGGGAACACTGAAGCTTTCTTT. It codes for CASRSGNTEAFF.

The chain's CDR3 is CASSYTRGKKVSGANVLTF. The CDR3, as DNA: TGTGCCAGCAGCTACACGAGGGGGAAAAAGGTCTCTGGGGCCAACGTCCTGACTTTC. The chain joins TRBV21-1 to TRBJ2-6; the D call of TRBD1 is as the table states it, not checked on the DNA. TRBV21-1 is termed a pseudogene. The CDR3 loop spans 19 amino acids.

This chain uses TRBV9 with TRBJ2-1; 9 nucleotides line up with TRBD2. This CDR3 contains 18 residues. V was pared by 1 base and J by 3 bases, with 11 bases of the junction left unmatched. Germline loops: CDR1 SGDLS, CDR2 YYNGEE. In DNA, the CDR3 is TGTGCCAGCAGCGTAATTCCCGTTAGCGGGAGAGGCTACAATGAGCAGTTCTTC. Encoded protein: CASSVIPVSGRGYNEQFF.

The rearrangement links TRBV14 to TRBJ2-1, with TRBD2 identical over 10 bases. The CDR3 length is 15 residues. Per the germline V gene, CDR1 is SGHDN and CDR2 is FVKESK. V was pared by 1 base and J by 7 bases, with 4 bases of the junction left unmatched. CDR3 region: CASSQGAGGRNEQFF. The CDR3 DNA reads TGTGCCAGCAGCCAAGGAGCGGGAGGGAGAAATGAGCAGTTCTTC.

The chain couples TRBV9 to TRBJ2-3, with D tentatively TRBD2 (5 bases). Trimming took 3 bases from V and 0 from J, leaving 14 bases between them. Germline V gene lookup returns CDR1 SGDLS and CDR2 YYNGEE. The CDR3 contains 16 residues. CDR3: CASSDSTRTSTDTQYF. The CDR3 nucleotides are TGTGCCAGCAGCGACTCCACAAGGACTAGCACAGATACGCAGTATTTT.

The sample holds one count of this clone. V usage is TRBV9 and J usage is TRBJ2-3; D call uncertain. Germline values: CDR1 SGDLS, CDR2 YYNGEE. This CDR3 spans 15 amino acids. V lost 0 bases and J 1 base, leaving 9 bases between the germline ends. The CDR3: CASSVDGFGTDTQYF. In DNA form, the CDR3 reads TGTGCCAGCAGCGTAGACGGGTTCGGCACAGATACGCAGTATTTT. The full variable domain, in which reference TRBV9 and TRBJ2-3 provide the parts outside the CDR3, is DSGVTQTPKHLITATGQRVTLRCSPRSGDLSVYWYQQSLDQGLQFLIQYYNGEERAKGNILERFSAQQFPDLHSELNLSSLELGDSALYFCASSVDGFGTDTQYFGPGTRLTVL.

The chain employs TRBV27 and TRBJ1-3; maybe TRBD1 (5 bases). The CDR3 runs to 13 residues. With 5 bases removed from V and 4 bases from J, the gap between germline ends came to 9 bases. Germline CDR1 reads MNHEY; CDR2 reads SMNVEV (reference sequence). The CDR3 loop is CASSPGLGNTIYF. The DNA of the CDR3 is TGTGCCAGCAGTCCAGGGTTAGGAAACACCATATATTTT.

The chain combines TRBV7-8 with TRBJ1-1; D is uncertain. CDR3 length: 13 residues. Between the trimmed V and J ends, which lost 5 bases and 1 base, there was a span of 8 bases. In germline, CDR1 is SGHVS, CDR2 FQNEAQ. The CDR3 nucleotides read TGTGCCAGCAGCCCTCGTAGGAACACTGAAGCTTTCTTT. Its translation is CASSPRRNTEAFF. Full variable domain (remainder filled in from reference TRBV7-8 and TRBJ1-1): GAGVSQSPRYKVAKRGQDVALRCDPISGHVSLFWYQQALGQGPEFLTYFQNEAQLDKSGLPSDRFFAERPEGSVSTLKIQRTQQEDSAVYLCASSPRRNTEAFFGQGTRLTVV.

The chain recombines TRBV7-8 with TRBJ2-7; 9 bases match TRBD1. This CDR3 has 14 residues. The J segment lost 3 bases and the V segment lost 4 bases, leaving 4 bases of the junction unmatched. Germline V gene lookup returns CDR1 SGHVS and CDR2 FQNEAQ. DNA of the CDR3: TGTGCCAGCAGCTCTTGGACAGGGGACTACGAGCAGTACTTC. Translation: CASSSWTGDYEQYF. The full variable domain, in which reference TRBV7-8 and TRBJ2-7 provide the parts outside the CDR3, is GAGVSQSPRYKVAKRGQDVALRCDPISGHVSLFWYQQALGQGPEFLTYFQNEAQLDKSGLPSDRFFAERPEGSVSTLKIQRTQQEDSAVYLCASSSWTGDYEQYFGPGTRLTVT.

The V and J genes are TRBV11-1 and TRBJ2-1; 14 bases map to TRBD2. Germline V gives CDR1 SGHAT, CDR2 FQDESV (reference sequence). With V trimmed by 2 bases and J by 8 bases, 2 bases remained unmatched. The CDR3 consists of 15 residues. This CDR3 is CASSLPGLAGDEQFF. DNA of the CDR3: TGTGCCAGCAGCTTACCGGGACTAGCGGGAGATGAGCAGTTCTTC. Variable domain in full (rest from reference TRBV11-1 and TRBJ2-1): EAEVAQSPRYKITEKSQAVAFWCDPISGHATLYWYRQILGQGPELLVQFQDESVVDDSQLPKDRFSAERLKGVDSTLKIQPAELGDSAMYLCASSLPGLAGDEQFFGPGTRLTVL.

The CDR3 loop is CASRPDRVRTDTQYF. The CDR3 DNA follows: TGTGCCAGCAGGCCCGACAGGGTTCGCACAGATACGCAGTATTTT. The chain uses TRBV5-6 and TRBJ2-3; 7 positions match TRBD1. Germline-derived CDR1 and CDR2 are SGHDT and YYEEEE. The CDR3 totals 15 residues. V shed 5 bases, J shed 1 base, and the junction held 7 bases outside the gene matches.

This clone has a single count. The chain combines TRBV28 with TRBJ1-5, with D possibly TRBD1 on 6 matching bases. The V and J ends lost 6 bases and 1 base respectively, with 16 bases between them. Germline CDR1 and CDR2: MDHEN and SYDVKM. This CDR3 region has 16 residues. The CDR3 sequence: CASSPNRALSNQPQHF. CDR3 nucleotide sequence: TGTGCCAGCAGCCCTAACAGGGCCTTAAGCAATCAGCCCCAGCATTTT.